This record looks at one T cell receptor (beta chain) sequence and its context. Its antigen is currently unknown. This record belongs to a study of CD8+CD57+ T cells in acquired aplastic anemia. Across the study: Mean DNA quantity obtained from sorted CD4+ and CD8+ cells was 2.5 to 4 ug.

From germline, CDR1 is SNHLY and CDR2 FYNNEI. This CDR3 has 19 amino acids. Between the trimmed V and J ends, which lost 2 bases and 0 bases, there was a span of 21 bases. Study outcomes and limitations: The number of CD8+ CDR3 sequences shared by patients and controls was roughly 31.

CDR3 and TCR beta VDJ profiling relied on a genomic DNA template. TCRdb re-analysed the reads in MiXCR, keeping a single row per CDR3 protein. The sample has 250,000 to 300,000 distinct CDR3 sequences; roughly three fifths are singletons. The source material was sorted CD4+, CD8+, or CD8+CD57+ T cells (not recorded which) from PBMCs. The chain is built from TRBV2 and TRBJ2-3, with D perhaps TRBD1 (6 bases). This sequence was found in a human donor with severe aplastic anemia or a healthy control (not recorded which). The CDR3 DNA sequence: TGTGCCAGCAGTGAAAGGGGGAATACTGGGCGGCCTAGCACAGATACGCAGTATTTT. Its protein product is CASSERGNTGRPSTDTQYF.